The 25 T cell receptor beta chains given below trace back to one sample, sequenced in a study of cytomegalovirus exposure and HLA in healthy donors. Primers for the PCR totalled 60 Vbeta and 13 Jbeta. Method: immunoSEQ multiplex PCR; TCRdb's copy keeps in-frame clones and lacks some. The data show over 250,000 clones, with about nine tenths seen just once and less than 4% held by the top ten. Sequencing was performed on PBMCs. These receptors were taken from a man aged 40-49 years in good health and CMV-seropositive.

Here the CDR3 reads CATPRASEVYGYTF. CDR3 bases: TGTGCCACCCCTAGGGCGTCGGAGGTCTATGGCTACACCTTC. The V call is TRBV6-1, the J call TRBJ1-2; D unresolved. V gave up 10 bases and J gave up 4 bases, with 19 bases separating them. Germline CDR1 reads MNHNS; CDR2 reads SASEGT. The CDR3 is 14 amino acids.

The chain links TRBV9 to TRBJ1-1; no clear D. V was clipped by 3 bases and J by 0 bases, with 12 bases between them. CDR1 SGDLS and CDR2 YYNGEE come from the germline V gene. The length of the CDR3 is 15 residues. The CDR3 DNA follows: TGTGCCAGCAGCGGGGCGCCCTCCTTGAACACTGAAGCTTTCTTT. Its translation: CASSGAPSLNTEAFF.

The genes are TRBV14 and TRBJ2-1; 9 bases are a match to TRBD1. V lost 5 bases, J lost 2 bases, and 7 bases stayed unmatched. CDR3 length equals 16 residues. Germline CDR1 is SGHDN and CDR2 is FVKESK. As DNA, the CDR3 is TGTGCCAGCAGCGGGCTACGACAGGGGGCCTACAATGAGCAGTTCTTC. As protein: CASSGLRQGAYNEQFF.

The chain is built from TRBV4-1 and TRBJ2-1, with TRBD2 matching 13 bases. J lost 6 bases, V lost 4 bases, and 6 bases had no gene match. The CDR3 runs to 16 residues. The germline V gene encodes CDR1 MGHRA and CDR2 YSYEKL. The chain's CDR3 is CASSLRLAGGSNEQFF. The CDR3 bases are TGCGCCAGCAGCCTTAGACTAGCGGGAGGTTCCAATGAGCAGTTCTTC.

The chain joins TRBV30 to TRBJ1-5, with D possibly matching TRBD1 (5 bases). The germline CDR1 and CDR2 sequences are GTSNPN and SVGIG (reference sequence). This CDR3 is 15 amino acids long. V lost 3 bases, J lost 7 bases, and 19 bases lay in between. The CDR3 region is CAWRGGRGGQQPQHF. The CDR3 DNA is TGTGCCTGGAGGGGGGGAAGGGGTGGCCAGCAGCCCCAGCATTTT.

This chain joins TRBV6-1 and TRBJ1-5; D may be TRBD1 (6 bases). Between the trimmed V and J ends, which lost 3 bases and 3 bases, there was a span of 12 bases. This CDR3 contains 15 residues. Germline V gene sequence: CDR1 MNHNS, CDR2 SASEGT. DNA for the CDR3: TGTGCCAGCAGTGAGACAGGTCCTTACAATCAGCCCCAGCATTTT. Translating gives CASSETGPYNQPQHF.

Remarks on this clone: One end of the junction fails to match germline, which may point to a read error. The chain employs TRBV7-2 and TRBJ2-1; D is perhaps TRBD1 (5 bases). Germline V gene lookup returns CDR1 SGHTA and CDR2 FQGNSA. This CDR3 comprises 15 residues. CDR3 DNA sequence: TGTGCCAGCAGCGTAGCTTGGGGCCCGAACAATGAGCAGTTCTTC. Translated, it gives CASSVAWGPNNEQFF.

V gene TRBV10-3 combines with J gene TRBJ2-2, with TRBD2 as a possible D gene (5 bases). With 3 bases removed from V and 6 bases from J, the gap between germline ends came to 14 bases. CDR3 size: 15 residues. Germline lookup yields CDR1 ENHRY and CDR2 SYGVKD. The CDR3: CAISDEGVSAGELFF. The CDR3 nucleotides read TGTGCCATCAGTGACGAGGGAGTTAGTGCCGGGGAGCTGTTTTTT.

The rearrangement uses TRBV19 and TRBJ1-1; weak D call: TRBD1 (6 bases). This CDR3 is built from 15 residues. Trimming shortened V by 6 bases and J by 0 bases, and 14 bases separated the two germline ends. Germline V gives CDR1 LNHDA, CDR2 SQIVND (reference sequence). CDR3 amino acids: CASRPWDTVNTEAFF. Here the CDR3 DNA reads TGTGCCAGTAGGCCATGGGACACCGTGAACACTGAAGCTTTCTTT.

The chain uses TRBV14 and TRBJ2-1; 7 bases align to TRBD1. Per germline, CDR1 SGHDN and CDR2 FVKESK. The J segment lost 3 bases and the V segment lost 1 base, leaving 9 bases of the junction unmatched. CDR3 length: 17 amino acids. Here the CDR3 DNA reads TGTGCCAGCAGCCAAGGAAAGTCAGGGGGTTACTACAATGAGCAGTTCTTC. It codes for CASSQGKSGGYYNEQFF.

V gene TRBV7-9 combines with J gene TRBJ2-1; D remains ambiguous. The germline V and J ends were trimmed by 2 bases and 5 bases, with 13 bases remaining between them. CDR1 and CDR2 from the germline V gene are SEHNR and FQNEAQ (reference sequence). The CDR3 extends over 15 amino acids. CDR3 sequence (DNA): TGTGCCAGCAGCTTAAAGTACGGGTTACACAATGAGCAGTTCTTC. Its translation: CASSLKYGLHNEQFF. Complete variable domain (other parts from reference TRBV7-9 and TRBJ2-1): DTGVSQNPRHKITKRGQNVTFRCDPISEHNRLYWYRQTLGQGPEFLTYFQNEAQLEKSRLLSDRFSAERPKGSFSTLEIQRTEQGDSAMYLCASSLKYGLHNEQFFGPGTRLTVL.

V and J are TRBV5-1 and TRBJ2-7, with 9 bases lining up with TRBD1. Trimming cost V 2 bases and J 2 bases; bases outside gene matches: 5. CDR3 size: 15 residues. CDR1 SGHRS and CDR2 YFSETQ come from the germline V gene. CDR3 nucleotides: TGCGCCAGCAGCTTCCGGGACAGGGTGACCTACGAGCAGTACTTC. Protein product: CASSFRDRVTYEQYF.

V gene TRBV29-1 combines with J gene TRBJ2-7, with D possibly TRBD2 on 6 matching bases. CDR3 length: 17 residues. With 1 base removed from V and 0 bases from J, the gap between germline ends came to 19 bases. Germline CDR1 SQVTM, CDR2 ANQGSEA. The CDR3 nucleotides are TGCAGCGTTGAAGGGGAGGCGCCGGGGAATTACTCCTACGAGCAGTACTTC. It specifies CSVEGEAPGNYSYEQYF.

This chain joins TRBV30 and TRBJ2-1; tentative D call: TRBD1 (5 bases). Germline lookup yields CDR1 GTSNPN and CDR2 SVGIG (reference sequence). This CDR3 region has 14 residues. Trimming removed 2 bases from V and 10 bases from J, with 18 bases in between. CDR3 sequence (DNA): TGTGCCTGGAGTTACCCCCGACAGCCCCCAGAGCAGTTCTTC. Translated: CAWSYPRQPPEQFF.

The chain employs TRBV27 and TRBJ2-7; possibly TRBD1 for D (6 bases). V was pared by 6 bases and J by 4 bases, with 16 bases between. There are 14 residues in the CDR3. Germline CDR1 MNHEY, CDR2 SMNVEV (reference sequence). CDR3 sequence: CASRTDRSAYEQYF. The DNA of the CDR3 is TGTGCCAGCAGAACCGACAGGTCTGCTTACGAGCAGTACTTC.

V and J are TRBV4-2 and TRBJ2-4, with D perhaps matching TRBD2 (6 bases). Trimming took 4 bases from V and 0 from J, leaving 7 bases between them. CDR3 size: 14 residues. Germline CDR1 LGHNA, CDR2 YNFKEQ. This CDR3 is CASSPGLAKNIQYF. CDR3 DNA sequence: TGTGCCAGCAGCCCGGGACTAGCCAAAAACATTCAGTACTTC.

The rearrangement joins TRBV7-8 to TRBJ1-2; no reliable D call. Germline values: CDR1 SGHVS, CDR2 FQNEAQ. With 1 base removed from V and 2 bases from J, the gap between germline ends came to 5 bases. The CDR3 is 13 residues long. Here the CDR3 DNA reads TGTGCCAGCAGCTTAGAACAGAACTATGGCTACACCTTC. This sequence encodes CASSLEQNYGYTF.

The rearrangement links TRBV2 to TRBJ2-2; 9 bases are a match to TRBD2. CDR1 and CDR2 from the germline V gene are SNHLY and FYNNEI. V shed 5 bases, J shed 3 bases, and the junction held 7 bases outside the gene matches. This CDR3 is 16 amino acids long. The CDR3 nucleotides read TGTGCCAGCAGTCCCGGACTAGCGAGTTACACCGGGGAGCTGTTTTTT. As protein: CASSPGLASYTGELFF.

The sample holds one count of this clone. This chain connects TRBV28 to TRBJ1-3, with 7 nucleotides matching TRBD1. The CDR3 runs 18 residues. Germline trimming cut 3 bases from V and 0 bases from J; bases unmatched to any gene: 11. Germline assignment: CDR1 MDHEN and CDR2 SYDVKM. The CDR3 sequence: CASSFAPGQKYSGNTIYF. The CDR3 DNA follows: TGTGCCAGCAGTTTTGCTCCGGGACAGAAGTACTCTGGAAACACCATATATTTT.

The sample holds one count of this clone. This chain uses TRBV7-9 with TRBJ2-5; 13 bases match TRBD2. CDR1 is SEHNR and CDR2 is FQNEAQ in the germline V gene (reference sequence). The CDR3 loop spans 17 amino acids. V gave up 5 bases and J gave up 1 base; unmatched junction bases: 7. The CDR3 coding sequence is TGTGCCAGCAGCCGACTAGCGGGAGGCCCCTCCCAAGAGACCCAGTACTTC. Translation: CASSRLAGGPSQETQYF.

V gene TRBV12-5 combines with J gene TRBJ2-7; D may be TRBD2 (5 bases). Per the germline V gene, CDR1 is LGHNT and CDR2 is FRNRAP. CDR3 length equals 16 residues. Trimming left V 5 bases short and J 3 bases short, with 20 bases between. The CDR3: CASGLQRRTSLYEQYF. The CDR3 DNA reads TGTGCTAGTGGTCTCCAGAGGCGGACTTCTCTCTACGAGCAGTACTTC.

The sample holds one count of this clone. This sequence joins TRBV29-1 and TRBJ2-1; D is perhaps TRBD2 (5 bases). CDR3 length equals 13 residues. Germline CDR1 reads SQVTM; CDR2 reads ANQGSEA. The DNA for the CDR3 is TGCACCTACCGGACTCCCGCCCTCAATGAGCAGTTCTTC. Translating gives CTYRTPALNEQFF.

This chain joins TRBV18 and TRBJ2-3; no reliable D call. CDR3 length: 12 residues. CDR1 KGHSH and CDR2 LQKENI come from the germline V gene. Trimming removed 6 bases at V and 3 bases at J, with 7 bases between. CDR3 sequence (DNA): TGTGCCAGCTCGAAACAGACAGATACGCAGTATTTT. It yields the protein CASSKQTDTQYF.

This clone was observed a handful of times. V usage is TRBV27 and J usage is TRBJ1-4; D is undetermined. This CDR3 spans 12 amino acids. V lost 6 bases, J lost 8 bases, and 10 bases lay in between. Germline CDR1 MNHEY, CDR2 SMNVEV (reference sequence). CDR3 coding DNA: TGTGCCAGCAGACGACTAGGGGAAAAACTGTTTTTT. Amino acid sequence: CASRRLGEKLFF.

This CDR3 is CASRETGGSNQPQHF. The CDR3 DNA is TGTGCCAGCAGGGAAACAGGGGGGAGCAATCAGCCCCAGCATTTT. V usage is TRBV6-5 and J usage is TRBJ1-5; 8 bases fit TRBD1. Germline CDR1 is MNHEY and CDR2 is SVGAGI. The CDR3 contains 15 residues. The V segment lost 6 bases and the J segment 1 base; nucleotides outside the gene matches: 5.